This T cell receptor (beta chain) appears in the sequencing data of a study of cytomegalovirus exposure and HLA in healthy donors (dated by TCRdb to the late 2010s). Looking at the study overall: A later analysis indicated that the 90 to 150 validation repertoires were generated on the platform also employed for the approximately 690 repertoires of the first cohort. The study aimed to test whether cataloging public T cell receptors could reveal signatures of past pathogen exposure. Besides the first cohort of 666 subjects, a separate validation cohort made up of 95 to 150 different subjects was used. To predict cytomegalovirus infection status, the study brought together high-throughput TCR immunosequencing, statistical association of individual TCRs with disease status, and machine learning.

This clone occurred a few times. Its binding antigen is unknown. Within one base of it there is no much larger clone, and no base qualities were kept. Libraries were built with the immunoSEQ multiplex PCR assay. The study's processing was this. A statistical classification framework was developed to diagnose cytomegalovirus status using the catalog of TCR beta chain sequences. The immuneACCESS repertoire file appears here via TCRdb, limited to in-frame rearrangements. These files lack a portion of the clones; in checked studies, under half of the deficit traces to unresolved V genes, and the cause of the others is not known. That table furnishes V, J and clone size, whereas the DNA furnished D and trimming. This sample lists 150,000 to 200,000 clones; roughly 80% were detected once. The ten largest clonotypes hold 9.5% to 13% of the sample. Separate from the roughly 650-subject first cohort, the validation cohort of about 130 subjects was the group to which the donors belonged.

Including the terminal cysteine and phenylalanine, the CDR3 comprises 19 residues. This entry keeps only the CDR3 DNA: 57 bases, framed from base 1. After removal of 1 base from V and 1 base from J, the junction retains 9 bases not matched to a gene. Via the germline V gene, CDR1 is SGHAT and CDR2 FQNNGV. Overall study outcomes, separate from this receptor: It was suggested by the authors that the approach could potentially be generalized to other disease states and immunological phenotypes. The validation cohort had no HLA typing available for a later analysis, so co-occurrence within that cohort was assessed over all 110 or so repertoires. While some public TCRs were present in many individuals, most TCR sequences turned up only very rarely across donors. The classifier was reported to diagnose cytomegalovirus status with high specificity and sensitivity in both the original and validation cohorts. A few of the identified cytomegalovirus-associated TCR beta chains were confirmed in vitro to be specific for cytomegalovirus antigens. A later analysis found that TCRs clustered in the first cohort also tended to co-occur in the roughly 110 validation repertoires, with approximately 95% of cluster scores above 0. The study gave a list of roughly 150 TCR beta chains associated with cytomegalovirus.

This sequence was found in a man younger than 40 in good health and CMV-seropositive. Sample: PBMCs. This sequence uses TRBV11-2 and TRBJ2-1; the central 11 bases match TRBD2. The CDR3 reads as follows: CASSLGYKVAGGSYNEQFF. The sequenced DNA: TGTGCCAGCAGCTTAGGATATAAGGTAGCGGGAGGGTCCTACAATGAGCAGTTCTTC.